This T cell receptor beta chain was found in a study of blood T cell repertoires in COVID-19. For the study at large: Nucleic acid was either cDNA or gDNA, and it came from T cells, B-cell-depleted T cells, or PBMCs.

The repertoire was sequenced with immunoSEQ multiplex PCR; TCRdb's copy has only in-frame clones and lacks some. The profile covers about 250,000 clones, with roughly 80% appearing a single time and around 8% taken by the ten largest. Germline CDR1 is SGHTA and CDR2 is FQGNSA. Trimming left V 4 bases short and J 0 bases short, with 7 bases between. The CDR3 sequence is 14 residues long. This receptor was obtained from an elderly woman with acute or convalescent COVID-19. Sequences were obtained from peripheral blood. The chain carries TRBV7-2 and TRBJ1-3; D unclear. For the CDR3, the DNA is TGTGCCAGCAGCTCCAGAATCTCTGGAAACACCATATATTTT. This translates into CASSSRISGNTIYF.